The following is a T cell receptor beta chain sequence with its context. Its antigen is as yet unknown. This sample stems from a study of shared clonotypes between healthy human individuals. V trimming: 5 bases; J trimming: 4 bases; junction bases outside the gene matches: 6. The CDR3 consists of 14 residues. Germline V gene sequence: CDR1 MNHEY, CDR2 SVGAGI. Whole-study findings and limits: Richness estimates generally favored naive over memory subsets. Some clonotypes were shared by all four sorted-subset donors, while others were not shared. The non-shared ones had lower generation probabilities than the shared ones.

The protocol was immunoSEQ multiplex PCR, while the TCRdb copy is restricted to in-frame clones and leaves out a portion. The repertoire holds about 2.3 million clones, with roughly 93% as singletons. The receptor was derived from a man aged 18 to 30 in good health. Some clones in this sample may be carry-over from other donors' samples. The source material was naive CD4+ T cells from PBMCs. Indicated subset: CD45RA+ positively selected. The J gene is TRBJ2-3, the V gene TRBV6-5, with TRBD1 matching over 7 bases. CDR3: CASSRTGPSDTQYF. CDR3 nucleotide sequence: TGTGCCAGCAGTCGGACAGGCCCGTCAGATACGCAGTATTTT.